The rows below give T cell receptor beta chains drawn from one sample of a study of early stage breast cancer tumors. Profiling relied on immunoSEQ multiplex PCR, and the TCRdb table lists in-frame clones only, not all of them. The sample lists 6,500 or so clones, over 60% occurring once. The sample taken for sequencing was normal breast tissue next to the tumor. The receptors stem from a person between 50 and 60 years old with breast cancer. Each CDR3 is given with its conserved first and last residue. D genes are given only for firm matches. Not all rows give a size; the values are once, few, many and, for expanded clones, a class.

j_call d_call clone_size v_call cdr3_nt cdr3_aa
TRBJ2-1 NA NA TRBV5-1 TGCGCCAGCAGCTTGGACTGGACAAGGGGAAACGATGAGCAGTTCTTC CASSLDWTRGNDEQFF
TRBJ1-1 NA NA TRBV13 TGTGCCAGCAGCTTAGGGTACGGACAAAACACTGAAGCTTTCTTT CASSLGYGQNTEAFF
TRBJ2-3 TRBD2 medium-sized TRBV10-3 TGTGCCATCAGTGAGGGGGCTAGCGGGATTGTTGATACGCAGTATTTT CAISEGASGIVDTQYF
TRBJ2-4 NA NA TRBV7-2 TGTGCCAGCAGTCCCGGCAGGGCTAGTGCTGGAATTCAGTACTTC CASSPGRASAGIQYF
TRBJ2-5 NA NA TRBV14 TGTGCCAGCAGCCAAGAGACAGACAGGCTGAGGGAGACCCAGTACTTC CASSQETDRLRETQYF
TRBJ2-1 TRBD2 NA TRBV7-9 TGTGCCAGCAGCAGACTAGCGGACGGCGATGAGCAGTTCTTC CASSRLADGDEQFF
TRBJ1-4 TRBD1 NA TRBV2 TGTGCCAGCAGTCGGACAGGGGGTACTAATGAAAAACTGTTTTTT CASSRTGGTNEKLFF
TRBJ2-7 TRBD1 few TRBV15 TGTGCCACCAGCGGCTCGACAGGGGGCCACGAGCAGTACTTC CATSGSTGGHEQYF
TRBJ2-1 NA NA TRBV5-4 TGTGCCAGCAGCTTTCGGCGGAACAATGAGCAGTTCTTC CASSFRRNNEQFF
TRBJ2-1 TRBD1 few TRBV28 TGTGCCAGCAGCCACCGGACAGGGGCCTACAATGAGCAGTTCTTC CASSHRTGAYNEQFF
TRBJ2-7 TRBD2 NA TRBV19 TGTGCCAGTAGTACAGCTCTAGCGGGAGGAGGCGAGCAGTACTTC CASSTALAGGGEQYF
TRBJ2-1 TRBD2 NA TRBV7-8 TGTGCCAGCAGCCCGACAGCGGGAGCGTACAATGAGCAGTTCTTC CASSPTAGAYNEQFF
TRBJ2-7 NA few TRBV6-5 TGTGCCAGCAGTTACCTCCTACCCTCCGAGCAGTACTTC CASSYLLPSEQYF
TRBJ1-5 TRBD1 NA TRBV25-1 TGTGCCAGCATGTACAGGGGGCTGGGTCAGCCCCAGCATTTT CASMYRGLGQPQHF
TRBJ2-1 TRBD1 once TRBV2 TGTGCCAGCGGGGGCCCGGGACAGACCCACAATGAGCAGTTCTTC CASGGPGQTHNEQFF
TRBJ2-2 TRBD1 NA TRBV11-1 TGTGCCAGCAGCCTCCCCCGGGACAGGGGTTTGGTGTCCGGGGAGCTGTTTTTT CASSLPRDRGLVSGELFF
TRBJ2-7 NA NA TRBV7-9 TGTGCCAGCACCCCACTATACGAGCAGTACTTC CASTPLYEQYF
TRBJ2-5 NA NA TRBV5-1 TGCGCCAGCAGCTTGATTCCTTCAGGGCTCGAAGAGACCCAGTACTTC CASSLIPSGLEETQYF
TRBJ1-1 TRBD1 NA TRBV7-3 TGTGCCAGCAGCCAGGGGGGGGCTCCTGAAGCTTTCTTT CASSQGGAPEAFF
TRBJ2-1 TRBD1 NA TRBV11-3 TGTGCCAGCAGCCTCCGGCGGACAGGGGCATATGAGCAGTTCTTC CASSLRRTGAYEQFF
TRBJ1-2 NA NA TRBV11-2 TGTGCCAGCAGCCCCCAGGGAGTGGGGAATGGCTACACCTTC CASSPQGVGNGYTF
TRBJ2-1 TRBD2 NA TRBV5-8 TGTGCCAGCCGACTAGCGGGAGGGCCCAGCTACAATGAGCAGTTCTTC CASRLAGGPSYNEQFF
TRBJ2-4 NA NA TRBV14 TGTGCCAGCAGCAAAATGGGCCACACCAAAAACATTCAGTACTTC CASSKMGHTKNIQYF
TRBJ1-2 TRBD1 few TRBV19 TGTGCCAGTAGTGGACAGGGACGAGGAGGCTACACCTTC CASSGQGRGGYTF
TRBJ2-5 NA NA TRBV5-1 TGCGCCAGCAGGAAGGGGGGAGCGGCGCTGGAGACCCAGTACTTC CASRKGGAALETQYF
TRBJ2-1 NA NA TRBV6-1 TGTGCCAGCAGAAACACTGGACTTACCAATGAGCAGTTCTTC CASRNTGLTNEQFF
TRBJ1-3 TRBD1 NA TRBV5-6 TGTGCCTCCCGGACAGGGGGCGCGGGCGAAAACACCATATATTTT CASRTGGAGENTIYF
TRBJ2-2 TRBD2 NA TRBV2 TGTGCCAGCAAAAGCGGGAGCGAGGGCACCGGGGAGCTGTTTTTT CASKSGSEGTGELFF
TRBJ2-7 TRBD2 NA TRBV5-1 TGCGCCAGCAGACCTAACACGCTACTAGCGGGAGACCACGAGCAGTACTTC CASRPNTLLAGDHEQYF